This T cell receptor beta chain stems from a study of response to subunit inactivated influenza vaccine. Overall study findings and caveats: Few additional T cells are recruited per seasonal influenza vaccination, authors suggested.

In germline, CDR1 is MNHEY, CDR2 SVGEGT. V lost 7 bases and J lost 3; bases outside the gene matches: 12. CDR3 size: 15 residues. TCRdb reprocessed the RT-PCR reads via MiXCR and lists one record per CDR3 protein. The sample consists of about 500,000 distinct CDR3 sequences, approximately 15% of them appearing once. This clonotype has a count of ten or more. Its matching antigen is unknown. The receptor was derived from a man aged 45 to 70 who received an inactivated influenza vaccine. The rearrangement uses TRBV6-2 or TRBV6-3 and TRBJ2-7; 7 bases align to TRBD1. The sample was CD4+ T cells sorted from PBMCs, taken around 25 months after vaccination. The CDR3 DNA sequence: TGTGCCAGCACCTATGGGGACAGTAGAGACTACGAGCAGTACTTC. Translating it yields CASTYGDSRDYEQYF.